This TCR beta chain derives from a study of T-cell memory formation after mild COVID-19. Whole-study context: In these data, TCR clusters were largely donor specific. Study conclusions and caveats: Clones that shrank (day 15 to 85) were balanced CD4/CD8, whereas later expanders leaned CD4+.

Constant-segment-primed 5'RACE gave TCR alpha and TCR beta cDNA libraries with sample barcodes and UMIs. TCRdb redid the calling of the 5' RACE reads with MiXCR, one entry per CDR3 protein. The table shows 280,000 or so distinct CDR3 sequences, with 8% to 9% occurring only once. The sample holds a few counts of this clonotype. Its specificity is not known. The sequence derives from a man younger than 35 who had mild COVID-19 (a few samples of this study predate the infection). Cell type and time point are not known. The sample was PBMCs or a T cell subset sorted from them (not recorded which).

The CDR3 DNA follows: TGTGCCAGCAGCTTGGCTTATTTCGGGGATGAGCAGTTCTTC. Protein product: CASSLAYFGDEQFF. The rearrangement uses TRBV5-8 and TRBJ2-1; the D gene is possibly TRBD2 (5 bases). The CDR3 loop spans 14 amino acids. V dropped 0 bases and J dropped 8 bases, with 12 bases sitting between them. Germline values: CDR1 SGHTS, CDR2 YDEGEE.